This paragraph reports one TCR beta chain. As yet, its antigen is unknown. This sample was included in a study of cytotoxic CD8 clonotypes in ibrutinib-treated CLL. On the study more broadly: The subjects consisted of 11 to 12 relapsed/refractory and fewer than 16 treatment-naive individuals, with 17 IGHV unmutated. Overall study findings and caveats: Circulating CD8+ T-cell counts were tracked by baseline clonality, which exceeded that of age-matched healthy donors. Clonality went higher at ibrutinib response and then dropped back toward baseline at progression.

The germline gives CDR1 SEHNR, CDR2 FQNEAQ (reference sequence). This CDR3 has 15 amino acids. V dropped 8 bases and J dropped 0; count of bases not matched to a gene: 6. Investigators sought sequencing depths of between 1 in 200,000 and 1 in 1 million T cells. The method was immunoSEQ multiplex PCR; TCRdb's version includes in-frame clones alone and lacks a portion of them. The table includes 15,000 or so clones, 64% detected once. This chain joins TRBV7-9 and TRBJ1-1; 10 bases fit TRBD1. This specimen was PBMCs, taken before ibrutinib treatment. This TCR came from a human donor with chronic lymphocytic leukemia. CDR3 nucleotides: TGTGCCAGCGCACCGGGACAGGGGATGAACACTGAAGCTTTCTTT. Its protein is CASAPGQGMNTEAFF.